Below, 5 T cell receptor beta chains from the same sample are listed, as sequenced in a study of cytomegalovirus exposure and HLA in healthy donors. It was with 60 Vbeta and 13 Jbeta primers that the PCR ran. The data were produced by immunoSEQ multiplex PCR, yet TCRdb's version contains in-frame clones alone and is incomplete. In all, the sample yields roughly 55,000 clones. The sequencing sample was made of PBMCs. These TCRs come from a woman between 45 and 60 years old in good health and CMV-seropositive.

The J gene is TRBJ2-7, the V gene TRBV27; 9 nucleotides match TRBD1. V lost 4 bases, J lost 2 bases, and 9 bases stayed unmatched. The CDR3 is 16 amino acids. Germline lookup yields CDR1 MNHEY and CDR2 SMNVEV (reference sequence). CDR3 in amino acids: CASSSHRGPSPYEQYF. The CDR3 DNA follows: TGTGCCAGCAGTTCCCACAGGGGGCCGTCCCCCTACGAGCAGTACTTC.

The V and J genes are TRBV29-1 and TRBJ2-7; D may be TRBD2 (6 bases). The CDR3 consists of 14 residues. V was pared by 8 bases and J by 3 bases, with 20 bases between. From germline, CDR1 is SQVTM and CDR2 ANQGSEA. The CDR3: CSCLDEEGNYEQYF. Written as DNA, the CDR3 is TGCAGCTGCCTAGACGAGGAGGGGAACTACGAGCAGTACTTC.

The genes are TRBV6-5 and TRBJ2-5, with 13 bases matching TRBD2. The V and J ends lost 0 bases and 5 bases, in that order; junction bases with no gene match: 3. Germline CDR1 is MNHEY and CDR2 is SVGAGI. The CDR3 loop spans 16 amino acids. The CDR3: CASSYSTSGGRETQYF. The CDR3 DNA is TGTGCCAGCAGTTACTCGACTAGCGGGGGGAGGGAGACCCAGTACTTC.

V and J are TRBV25-1 and TRBJ1-4; 9 positions match TRBD1. Germline CDR1 reads MGHDK; CDR2 reads SYGVNS. V lost 5 bases and J lost 5; bases outside the gene matches: 3. CDR3 length: 14 amino acids. The CDR3 nucleotides read TGTGCCAGCAGTCGACAGGGGGGAAATGAAAAACTGTTTTTT. The encoded protein is CASSRQGGNEKLFF. The full variable domain, in which reference TRBV25-1 and TRBJ1-4 provide the parts outside the CDR3, is EADIYQTPRYLVIGTGKKITLECSQTMGHDKMYWYQQDPGMELHLIHYSYGVNSTEKGDLSSESTVSRIRTEHFPLTLESARPSHTSQYLCASSRQGGNEKLFFGSGTQLSVL.

The chain recombines TRBV14 with TRBJ1-2; TRBD1 aligns across 7 bases. The CDR3 covers 13 residues. Per the germline V gene, CDR1 is SGHDN and CDR2 is FVKESK. With 0 bases clipped from V and 6 bases from J, the junction kept 1 base outside the gene matches. CDR3 bases: TGTGCCAGCAGCCAAGACACAGGGGATGGCTACACCTTC. It specifies CASSQDTGDGYTF.